Listed below are T cell receptor beta chains from one sample, sequenced in a study of graft-versus-host responses after intestinal transplantation. Libraries were prepared by immunoSEQ multiplex PCR; TCRdb keeps only in-frame clonotypes and omits some of them. The table lists 85,000 to 100,000 clones, roughly 90% of them singletons. Their antigens remain unidentified. Sequencing used unstimulated CD4+ T cells sorted from spleen or lymph node cells, obtained before intestinal transplant. The receptors were gathered from a human donor who received an intestinal transplant. CDR3s include the opening cysteine and the closing phenylalanine or tryptophan. The order of the fields is CDR3 length, V gene, clone size, D gene, J gene, CDR3 DNA, CDR3 protein. A D gene is named only where the DNA matches it firmly. Clone size is given for some rows only: seen once, a few or many times, or a class if the clone is expanded.

CDR3 length: 12
V gene: TRBV19
clone size: .
D gene: .
J gene: TRBJ1-5
CDR3 DNA: TGTGCCAGTTACAGGAGCGACCAGCCCCAGCATTTT
CDR3 protein: CASYRSDQPQHF

CDR3 length: 16
V gene: TRBV30
clone size: .
D gene: .
J gene: TRBJ2-3
CDR3 DNA: TGTGCCTTCACCCGTCCTCCCACATATAACACAGATACGCAGTATTTT
CDR3 protein: CAFTRPPTYNTDTQYF

CDR3 length: 16
V gene: TRBV18
clone size: .
D gene: .
J gene: TRBJ2-3
CDR3 DNA: TGTGCCAGCTCACCACCGGGAGGACTTACCACAGATACGCAGTATTTT
CDR3 protein: CASSPPGGLTTDTQYF

CDR3 length: 13
V gene: TRBV18
clone size: .
D gene: .
J gene: TRBJ2-7
CDR3 DNA: TGTGCCAGCTCACCACAGGGGTACGACGAGCAGTACTTC
CDR3 protein: CASSPQGYDEQYF

CDR3 length: 13
V gene: TRBV28
clone size: once
D gene: .
J gene: TRBJ1-1
CDR3 DNA: TGTGCCAGCAGTTTTTATCGGGGCACTGAAGCTTTCTTT
CDR3 protein: CASSFYRGTEAFF

CDR3 length: 18
V gene: TRBV7-2
clone size: .
D gene: TRBD2
J gene: TRBJ2-1
CDR3 DNA: TGTGCCAGCAGCCCTAGGGGGCTAGCGGGGGGTGTAGGGAATGAGCAGTTCTTC
CDR3 protein: CASSPRGLAGGVGNEQFF

CDR3 length: 16
V gene: TRBV7-9
clone size: .
D gene: TRBD1
J gene: TRBJ2-1
CDR3 DNA: TGTGCCAGCAGCAGACAGGGGGCAGTTCCCTACAATGAGCAGTTCTTC
CDR3 protein: CASSRQGAVPYNEQFF

CDR3 length: 15
V gene: TRBV27
clone size: .
D gene: .
J gene: TRBJ2-3
CDR3 DNA: TGTGCCAGCAGTTTATGGCCACAGGGCCGAGATACGCAGTATTTT
CDR3 protein: CASSLWPQGRDTQYF

CDR3 length: 12
V gene: TRBV5-1
clone size: .
D gene: TRBD1
J gene: TRBJ1-2
CDR3 DNA: TGCGCCAGCAGTCGGGACAGAGGAGGCTACACCTTC
CDR3 protein: CASSRDRGGYTF

CDR3 length: 16
V gene: TRBV30
clone size: .
D gene: TRBD1
J gene: TRBJ2-4
CDR3 DNA: TGTGCCTGGACAGGGGGCCCAATTCGGGACAAAAACATTCAGTACTTC
CDR3 protein: CAWTGGPIRDKNIQYF

CDR3 length: 16
V gene: TRBV7-2
clone size: once
D gene: .
J gene: TRBJ1-3
CDR3 DNA: TGTGCCAGCAGCTTAGTAAATGCAGGCTCTGGAAACACCATATATTTT
CDR3 protein: CASSLVNAGSGNTIYF

CDR3 length: 16
V gene: TRBV27
clone size: once
D gene: .
J gene: TRBJ1-1
CDR3 DNA: TGTGCCAGCAGTTTATTGAACAGGCTGGGAAGCACTGAAGCTTTCTTT
CDR3 protein: CASSLLNRLGSTEAFF

CDR3 length: 14
V gene: TRBV28
clone size: .
D gene: TRBD1
J gene: TRBJ2-7
CDR3 DNA: TGTGCCAGCAGTCGCGACAGGGTACTATACGAGCAGTACTTC
CDR3 protein: CASSRDRVLYEQYF

CDR3 length: 15
V gene: TRBV6-8
clone size: .
D gene: .
J gene: TRBJ1-5
CDR3 DNA: TGTGCCAGCAGTTACTCGACAGGTATGGATCAGCCCCAGCATTTT
CDR3 protein: CASSYSTGMDQPQHF

CDR3 length: 13
V gene: TRBV9
clone size: .
D gene: .
J gene: TRBJ1-1
CDR3 DNA: TGTGCCAGCAGCGTGGAAGGGGCCACTGAAGCTTTCTTT
CDR3 protein: CASSVEGATEAFF

CDR3 length: 18
V gene: TRBV12-5
clone size: .
D gene: .
J gene: TRBJ1-5
CDR3 DNA: TGTGCTAGTGGTTTATATCCCACACGGCGGGTTAGCAATCAGCCCCAGCATTTT
CDR3 protein: CASGLYPTRRVSNQPQHF

CDR3 length: 16
V gene: TRBV7-9
clone size: .
D gene: TRBD2
J gene: TRBJ2-7
CDR3 DNA: TGTGCCAGCAGCCCATCTAGCGGGGGGCTCACCTACGAGCAGTACTTC
CDR3 protein: CASSPSSGGLTYEQYF

CDR3 length: 13
V gene: TRBV11-2
clone size: .
D gene: .
J gene: TRBJ2-7
CDR3 DNA: TGTGCCAGCAGCTACTCCCATTTGAATGGGCAGTACTTC
CDR3 protein: CASSYSHLNGQYF

CDR3 length: 16
V gene: TRBV7-9
clone size: .
D gene: TRBD2
J gene: TRBJ2-1
CDR3 DNA: TGTGCCAGCAGCTCCGCCGGGACTAGAAGTCGGGATGAGCAGTTCTTC
CDR3 protein: CASSSAGTRSRDEQFF

CDR3 length: 15
V gene: TRBV9
clone size: .
D gene: .
J gene: TRBJ1-5
CDR3 DNA: TGTGCCAGCAGCCCAAGAACAGGGAGCAATCAGCCCCAGCATTTT
CDR3 protein: CASSPRTGSNQPQHF

CDR3 length: 15
V gene: TRBV5-4
clone size: once
D gene: TRBD2
J gene: TRBJ2-5
CDR3 DNA: TGTGCCAGCAGCACCGGGACTAGCGGCGGGGAGACCCAGTACTTC
CDR3 protein: CASSTGTSGGETQYF

CDR3 length: 12
V gene: TRBV28
clone size: .
D gene: .
J gene: TRBJ1-2
CDR3 DNA: TGTGCCAGCAGTCCGGACTCGTATGGCTACACCTTC
CDR3 protein: CASSPDSYGYTF

CDR3 length: 13
V gene: TRBV19
clone size: .
D gene: TRBD1
J gene: TRBJ2-7
CDR3 DNA: TGTGCCAGTAGTTTGACAGGGGACGCCGAGCAGTACTTC
CDR3 protein: CASSLTGDAEQYF

CDR3 length: 13
V gene: TRBV15
clone size: .
D gene: .
J gene: TRBJ2-5
CDR3 DNA: TGTGCCACCAGCAATCGGGTTCAACAGACCCAGTACTTC
CDR3 protein: CATSNRVQQTQYF

CDR3 length: 16
V gene: TRBV6-5
clone size: .
D gene: TRBD1
J gene: TRBJ1-6
CDR3 DNA: TGTGCCAGCAGTTACTCGAACAGGGGCCGGGGTTCACCCCTCCACTTT
CDR3 protein: CASSYSNRGRGSPLHF

CDR3 length: 14
V gene: TRBV7-8
clone size: .
D gene: TRBD1
J gene: TRBJ1-1
CDR3 DNA: TGTGCCAGCAGCATTAACAGGGGAGGTACTGAAGCTTTCTTT
CDR3 protein: CASSINRGGTEAFF

CDR3 length: 17
V gene: TRBV28
clone size: .
D gene: TRBD2
J gene: TRBJ2-5
CDR3 DNA: TGTGCCAGCAGCCCCTGGGGGTTTGGGACTAGCACAGAGACCCAGTACTTC
CDR3 protein: CASSPWGFGTSTETQYF

CDR3 length: 15
V gene: TRBV6-1
clone size: .
D gene: TRBD2
J gene: TRBJ2-3
CDR3 DNA: TGTGCCAGCAGTGAAGATGCGGGAGGGGGAGATACGCAGTATTTT
CDR3 protein: CASSEDAGGGDTQYF

CDR3 length: 14
V gene: TRBV30
clone size: .
D gene: TRBD1
J gene: TRBJ2-1
CDR3 DNA: TGTGCCTGGAGGGGAACTTACAGGGGCAATGAGCAGTTCTTC
CDR3 protein: CAWRGTYRGNEQFF